This T cell receptor beta chain was recorded in a study of cytomegalovirus exposure and HLA in healthy donors. On the study more broadly: Sequencing of about 179 million T cells in an earlier analysis found 95 million to 120 million unique TCR beta sequences. Broader study findings: Sequencing likely caused a cluster of highly shared sequence variants. As was reported, the HLA-A and HLA-B alleles of most subjects were accurately predicted from TCR beta sequences. Later, an analysis found that common viral pathogens appeared to be linked with several of the most significant clusters.

The PCR had 60 Vbeta and 13 Jbeta primers. TCRdb keeps only in-frame clones here, not all; method: immunoSEQ multiplex PCR. Of just over 65,000 clones listed, roughly four fifths are singletons. A word on this clone: Its antigen is not identified.

Between the trimmed V and J ends, which lost 1 base and 2 bases, there was a span of 12 bases. Germline V gives CDR1 MGHRA, CDR2 YSYEKL. The CDR3 spans 15 residues. The chain carries TRBV4-1 and TRBJ2-7; D is uncertain. The material sequenced was PBMCs. This TCR was sampled from a human donor in good health. CDR3 in DNA: TGCGCCAGCAGCCAAGGGTGGGCTACCCCCTACGAGCAGTACTTC. Translating gives CASSQGWATPYEQYF.